Given below is one T cell receptor (beta chain) in context. Its antigen is not known. The data are from a study of long-term antiretroviral therapy in people with HIV. Broader study findings: For ART adherence, viral resistance and therapy changes, no data were available.

V lost 2 bases and J 4 bases, leaving 9 bases between the germline ends. CDR1 MNHNY and CDR2 SVGAGI come from the germline V gene (reference sequence). The CDR3 is 14 amino acids. Samples were assayed with immunoSEQ v3.0 at survey level. Assay: immunoSEQ multiplex PCR; the TCRdb copy retains only in-frame clones and omits some. The sample contains 20,000 to 25,000 clones, under 85% of which appear only once. The sequences come from unsorted PBMCs, collected 0.4 years after starting antiretroviral therapy. The chain is built from TRBV6-6 and TRBJ1-3; no reliable D call. This TCR came from a man aged 45-60 years with HIV. For the CDR3, the DNA is TGTGCCAGCAGTTACCGGGGTCTCGGAAACACCATATATTTT. This codes for CASSYRGLGNTIYF.